This passage covers 16 T cell receptor beta chains from one sample sequenced in a study of long-term antiretroviral therapy in people with HIV. Researchers ran immunoSEQ v3.0 at survey level. Repertoires were generated with immunoSEQ multiplex PCR, while TCRdb's copy carries only in-frame clones and drops some. The sample yields about 30,000 clones, about 93% seen once. The specimen was unsorted PBMCs, collected more than 5 years after starting antiretroviral therapy. The receptors were sampled from a woman in her thirties or forties with HIV.

The chain uses TRBV13 and TRBJ1-3; possibly TRBD1 for D (5 bases). The CDR3 is made up of 14 amino acids. Trimming cost V 8 bases and J 2 bases, with 13 bases left between them. The germline gives CDR1 PRHDT, CDR2 FYEKMQ (reference sequence). The chain's CDR3 is CASGTRVTGNTIYF. The CDR3 DNA is TGTGCCAGCGGAACCAGGGTTACTGGAAACACCATATATTTT.

The V and J genes are TRBV6-5 and TRBJ1-5; D unresolved. Trimming stripped 6 bases from V and 1 base from J, with 7 bases between. Germline assignment: CDR1 MNHEY and CDR2 SVGAGI. The CDR3 is 13 residues long. CDR3 DNA sequence: TGTGCCAGCAGCCCTTACAGCAATCAGCCCCAGCATTTT. Protein product: CASSPYSNQPQHF.

The rearrangement uses TRBV9 and TRBJ1-1; no clear D. Trimming left V 0 bases short and J 1 base short, with 7 bases between. The CDR3 runs 14 residues. Germline CDR1 and CDR2: SGDLS and YYNGEE. This chain's CDR3 is CASSVGQTNTEAFF. CDR3 DNA: TGTGCCAGCAGCGTAGGCCAAACGAACACTGAAGCTTTCTTT.

This clone has just a few counts. The genes are TRBV10-1 and TRBJ2-2; a possible D gene is TRBD1 (5 bases). Germline V gene lookup returns CDR1 WNHNN and CDR2 SYGVQD (reference sequence). V was pared by 6 bases and J by 0 bases, with 11 bases between. The CDR3 sequence is 15 residues long. The CDR3 sequence is CASRPDSANTGELFF. The CDR3 nucleotides are TGCGCCAGCAGACCCGACAGCGCGAACACCGGGGAGCTGTTTTTT.

V and J are TRBV5-4 and TRBJ2-1; D uncertain. The germline gives CDR1 SGHNT, CDR2 YYREEE (reference sequence). V shed 6 bases and J shed 5 bases, with 15 bases lying between them. The CDR3 loop spans 14 amino acids. This CDR3 reads CASTMASRDNEQFF. CDR3 DNA sequence: TGTGCCAGCACTATGGCGAGTCGAGACAATGAGCAGTTCTTC.

The CDR3, as DNA: TGCGCCAGCAGCGCGGGACCGCTCCTTCAGCCCCAGCATTTT. It encodes CASSAGPLLQPQHF. The rearrangement links TRBV4-1 to TRBJ1-5, with D maybe TRBD1 (5 bases). This CDR3 is 14 amino acids long. Germline values: CDR1 MGHRA, CDR2 YSYEKL. The V end was cut by 5 bases, the J end by 6 bases, with 14 bases between.

The DNA for the CDR3 is TGTGCCAGCAGCCAGTATAATTTTGGACGGACCCTCAACTATGGCTACACCTTC. Residues: CASSQYNFGRTLNYGYTF. The V call is TRBV14, the J call TRBJ1-2, with D uncertain. Germline V gene data show CDR1 as SGHDN and CDR2 as FVKESK. The CDR3 loop spans 18 amino acids. The V end was cut by 3 bases, the J end by 2 bases, with 22 bases between. Supplemented by reference TRBV14 and TRBJ1-2, the full variable domain reads EAGVTQFPSHSVIEKGQTVTLRCDPISGHDNLYWYRRVMGKEIKFLLHFVKESKQDESGMPNNRFLAERTGGTYSTLKVQPAELEDSGVYFCASSQYNFGRTLNYGYTFGSGTRLTVV.

The chain employs TRBV6-6 and TRBJ2-3, with D perhaps TRBD2 (6 bases). V lost 4 bases and J lost 2, with 13 bases in between. Germline V CDR1 and CDR2: MNHNY, SVGAGI (reference sequence). This CDR3 region has 15 residues. The CDR3 spells CASSFLAEVTDTQYF. The CDR3 region has the DNA TGTGCCAGCAGTTTCTTAGCGGAGGTCACAGATACGCAGTATTTT.

The chain links TRBV7-6 to TRBJ2-5, with 9 bases fitting TRBD2. Germline-derived CDR1 and CDR2 are SGHVS and FNYEAQ. The CDR3 length is 16 residues. V shed 5 bases and J 1 base; nucleotides not matched to a gene: 8. In DNA form, the CDR3 reads TGTGCCAGCAGCCCGGGGGCGCGGGGGGGCCAAGAGACCCAGTACTTC. Translated, it gives CASSPGARGGQETQYF.

The chain joins TRBV18 to TRBJ2-7, with 8 bases aligning to TRBD1. CDR1 and CDR2 (germline): KGHSH, LQKENI. V was clipped by 0 bases and J by 5 bases; unmatched bases: 6. The length of the CDR3 is 15 residues. CDR3 sequence reads: CASSPPGGQGDEQYF. CDR3 sequence (DNA): TGTGCCAGCTCACCACCGGGTGGACAGGGTGACGAGCAGTACTTC.

J is TRBJ1-2 and V is TRBV2; D remains ambiguous. This CDR3 contains 12 residues. Germline CDR1 and CDR2: SNHLY and FYNNEI. Trimming removed 3 bases at V and 2 bases at J, with 4 bases between. As DNA, the CDR3 is TGTGCCAGCAGTGACAGGAACTATGGCTACACCTTC. Translating it yields CASSDRNYGYTF.

The chain's CDR3 is CASSLKAAEYYEQYF. The CDR3 bases are TGTGCCAGCAGCTTAAAAGCAGCTGAATACTACGAGCAGTACTTC. This chain links TRBV13 with TRBJ2-7; no clear D gene. Trimming took off 2 bases at V and 3 bases at J, with 14 bases between the two ends. The germline V gene encodes CDR1 PRHDT and CDR2 FYEKMQ (reference sequence). The CDR3 is made up of 15 amino acids.

This chain joins TRBV11-3 and TRBJ2-7, with 11 positions matching TRBD2. Germline V lookup: CDR1 SGHNT, CDR2 YENEEA. V lost 3 bases and J lost 6; bases outside the gene matches: 1. The CDR3 has 13 residues. The DNA of the CDR3 is TGTGCCAGCAGCTTTACTAGCGGGAGCGAGCAGTACTTC. Its translation: CASSFTSGSEQYF.

This chain links TRBV7-2 with TRBJ1-1; tentative D call: TRBD1 (5 bases). The CDR3 has 13 residues. CDR1 is SGHTA and CDR2 is FQGNSA in the germline V gene. The V and J ends lost 4 bases and 4 bases respectively, with 10 bases between them. The CDR3 DNA reads as TGTGCCAGCAGCTCCGTCGGGGGCACTGAAGCTTTCTTT. Amino acid sequence: CASSSVGGTEAFF.

This clone has just a few counts. This chain connects TRBV11-3 to TRBJ2-3, with 7 bases identical to TRBD1. V lost 5 bases to trimming and J lost 1 base; unmatched junction nucleotides: 6. The CDR3 has 15 residues. Germline V gives CDR1 SGHNT, CDR2 YENEEA. The CDR3 sequence: CASSLTGMGTDTQYF. DNA of the CDR3: TGTGCCAGCAGCCTGACAGGGATGGGCACAGATACGCAGTATTTT.

The chain recombines TRBV5-8 with TRBJ2-3, with 11 bases identical to TRBD2. The germline V gene has CDR1 SGHTS and CDR2 YDEGEE. The CDR3 loop spans 17 amino acids. The V segment lost 4 bases and the J segment 7 bases; nucleotides outside the gene matches: 14. The CDR3 is CASSPKAASGRPHTQYF. DNA of the CDR3: TGTGCCAGCAGCCCGAAGGCGGCTAGCGGGAGGCCGCATACGCAGTATTTT.